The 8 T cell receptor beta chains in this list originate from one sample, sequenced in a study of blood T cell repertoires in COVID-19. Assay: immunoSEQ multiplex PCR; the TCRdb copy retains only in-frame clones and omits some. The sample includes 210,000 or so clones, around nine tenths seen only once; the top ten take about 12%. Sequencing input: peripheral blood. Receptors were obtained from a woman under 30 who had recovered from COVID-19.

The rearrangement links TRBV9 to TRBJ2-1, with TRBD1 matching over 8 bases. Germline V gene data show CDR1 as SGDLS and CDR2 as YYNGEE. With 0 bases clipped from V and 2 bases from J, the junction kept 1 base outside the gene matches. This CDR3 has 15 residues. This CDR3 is CASSVEQGAYNEQFF. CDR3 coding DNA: TGTGCCAGCAGCGTAGAACAGGGGGCCTACAATGAGCAGTTCTTC.

The CDR3 sequence is CSVEADSTNYGYTF. The CDR3 DNA sequence: TGCAGCGTTGAGGCGGACAGTACTAACTATGGCTACACCTTC. This chain connects TRBV29-1 to TRBJ1-2, with D possibly being TRBD1 (6 bases). Germline values: CDR1 SQVTM, CDR2 ANQGSEA. Trimming removed 3 bases from V and 0 bases from J, with 11 bases in between. The CDR3 totals 14 residues.

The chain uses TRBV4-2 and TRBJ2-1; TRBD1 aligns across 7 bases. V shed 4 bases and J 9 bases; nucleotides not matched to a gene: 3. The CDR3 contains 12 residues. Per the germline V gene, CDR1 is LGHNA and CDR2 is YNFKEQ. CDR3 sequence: CASSPGGSEQFF. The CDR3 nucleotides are TGTGCCAGCAGCCCAGGGGGAAGTGAGCAGTTCTTC.

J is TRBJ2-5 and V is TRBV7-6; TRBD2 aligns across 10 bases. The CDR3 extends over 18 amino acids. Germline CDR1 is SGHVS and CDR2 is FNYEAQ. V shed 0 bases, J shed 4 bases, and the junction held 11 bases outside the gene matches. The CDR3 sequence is CASSLAPNLAGAAETQYF. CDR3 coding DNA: TGTGCCAGCAGCTTAGCGCCCAACCTAGCGGGAGCCGCAGAGACCCAGTACTTC.

CDR3 loop: CASSIYREGTEAFF. The DNA of the CDR3 is TGTGCCAGCAGCATTTACAGGGAGGGCACTGAAGCTTTCTTT. The V gene is TRBV9, the J gene TRBJ1-1; a weak D match, TRBD1 (6 bases). Germline values: CDR1 SGDLS, CDR2 YYNGEE. The V end was cut by 4 bases, the J end by 4 bases, with 14 bases between. The CDR3 loop spans 14 amino acids.

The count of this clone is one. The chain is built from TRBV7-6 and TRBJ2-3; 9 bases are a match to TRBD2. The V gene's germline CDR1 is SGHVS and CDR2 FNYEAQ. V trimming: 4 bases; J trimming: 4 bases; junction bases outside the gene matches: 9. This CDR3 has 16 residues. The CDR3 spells CASSSIAGEAADTQYF. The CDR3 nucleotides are TGTGCCAGCAGCTCCATAGCGGGAGAGGCGGCAGATACGCAGTATTTT.

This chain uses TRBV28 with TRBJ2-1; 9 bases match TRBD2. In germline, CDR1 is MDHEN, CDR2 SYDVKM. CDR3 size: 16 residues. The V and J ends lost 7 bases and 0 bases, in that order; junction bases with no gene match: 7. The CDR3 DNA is TGTGCCAGCATCAAACGTAGCGGGAGCTCCTACAATGAGCAGTTCTTC. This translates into CASIKRSGSSYNEQFF.

This CDR3 reads CSASGGTIAGVPDTQYF. In DNA form, the CDR3 reads TGCAGTGCTAGTGGCGGTACTATAGCGGGAGTCCCAGATACGCAGTATTTT. The chain joins TRBV20-1 to TRBJ2-3; TRBD2 aligns across 9 bases. Per germline, CDR1 DFQATT and CDR2 SNEGSKA (reference sequence). The CDR3 spans 17 residues. V shed 3 bases, J shed 4 bases, and the junction held 14 bases outside the gene matches.